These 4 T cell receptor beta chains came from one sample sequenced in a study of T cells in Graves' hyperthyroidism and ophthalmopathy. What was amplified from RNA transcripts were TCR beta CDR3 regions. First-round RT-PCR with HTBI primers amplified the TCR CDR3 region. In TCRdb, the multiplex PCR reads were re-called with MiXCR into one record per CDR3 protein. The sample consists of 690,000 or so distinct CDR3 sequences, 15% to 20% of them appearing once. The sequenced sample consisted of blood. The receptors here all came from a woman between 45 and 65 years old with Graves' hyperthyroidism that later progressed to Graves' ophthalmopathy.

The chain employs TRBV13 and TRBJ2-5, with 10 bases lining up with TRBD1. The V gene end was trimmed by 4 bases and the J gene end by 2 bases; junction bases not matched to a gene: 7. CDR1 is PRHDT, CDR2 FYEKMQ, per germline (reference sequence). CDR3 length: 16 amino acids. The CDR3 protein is CASSWGQGMHQETQYF. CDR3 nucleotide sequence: TGTGCCAGCAGCTGGGGACAGGGGATGCATCAAGAGACCCAGTACTTC.

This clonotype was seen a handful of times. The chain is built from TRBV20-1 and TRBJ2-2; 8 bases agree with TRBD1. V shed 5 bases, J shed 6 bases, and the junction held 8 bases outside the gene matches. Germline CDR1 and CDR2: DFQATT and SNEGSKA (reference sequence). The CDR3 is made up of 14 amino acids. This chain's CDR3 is CSAEDRVWSGELFF. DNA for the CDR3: TGCAGTGCTGAGGACAGGGTCTGGTCCGGGGAGCTGTTTTTT.

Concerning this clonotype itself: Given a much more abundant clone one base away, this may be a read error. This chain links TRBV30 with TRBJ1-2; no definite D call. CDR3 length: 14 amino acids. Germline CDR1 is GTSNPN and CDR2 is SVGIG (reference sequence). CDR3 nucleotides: TGTGTCTGGAGTGTACAGCGACGAATTGAGGGCTACACCTTC. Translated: CVWSVQRRIEGYTF. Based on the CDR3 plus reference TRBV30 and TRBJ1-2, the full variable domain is SQTIHQWPATLVQPVGSPLSLECTVEGTSNPNLYWYRQAAGRGLQLLFYSVGIGQISSEVPQNLSASRPQDRQFILSSKKLLLSDSGFYLCVWSVQRRIEGYTFGSGTRLTVV.

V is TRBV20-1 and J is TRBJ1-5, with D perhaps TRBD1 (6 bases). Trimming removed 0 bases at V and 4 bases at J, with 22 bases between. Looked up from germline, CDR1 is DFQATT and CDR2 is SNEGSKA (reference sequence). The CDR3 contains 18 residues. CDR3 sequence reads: CSARDIPQGPYQNQPQHF. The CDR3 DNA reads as TGCAGTGCTAGAGATATCCCCCAGGGGCCGTACCAGAATCAGCCCCAGCATTTT.